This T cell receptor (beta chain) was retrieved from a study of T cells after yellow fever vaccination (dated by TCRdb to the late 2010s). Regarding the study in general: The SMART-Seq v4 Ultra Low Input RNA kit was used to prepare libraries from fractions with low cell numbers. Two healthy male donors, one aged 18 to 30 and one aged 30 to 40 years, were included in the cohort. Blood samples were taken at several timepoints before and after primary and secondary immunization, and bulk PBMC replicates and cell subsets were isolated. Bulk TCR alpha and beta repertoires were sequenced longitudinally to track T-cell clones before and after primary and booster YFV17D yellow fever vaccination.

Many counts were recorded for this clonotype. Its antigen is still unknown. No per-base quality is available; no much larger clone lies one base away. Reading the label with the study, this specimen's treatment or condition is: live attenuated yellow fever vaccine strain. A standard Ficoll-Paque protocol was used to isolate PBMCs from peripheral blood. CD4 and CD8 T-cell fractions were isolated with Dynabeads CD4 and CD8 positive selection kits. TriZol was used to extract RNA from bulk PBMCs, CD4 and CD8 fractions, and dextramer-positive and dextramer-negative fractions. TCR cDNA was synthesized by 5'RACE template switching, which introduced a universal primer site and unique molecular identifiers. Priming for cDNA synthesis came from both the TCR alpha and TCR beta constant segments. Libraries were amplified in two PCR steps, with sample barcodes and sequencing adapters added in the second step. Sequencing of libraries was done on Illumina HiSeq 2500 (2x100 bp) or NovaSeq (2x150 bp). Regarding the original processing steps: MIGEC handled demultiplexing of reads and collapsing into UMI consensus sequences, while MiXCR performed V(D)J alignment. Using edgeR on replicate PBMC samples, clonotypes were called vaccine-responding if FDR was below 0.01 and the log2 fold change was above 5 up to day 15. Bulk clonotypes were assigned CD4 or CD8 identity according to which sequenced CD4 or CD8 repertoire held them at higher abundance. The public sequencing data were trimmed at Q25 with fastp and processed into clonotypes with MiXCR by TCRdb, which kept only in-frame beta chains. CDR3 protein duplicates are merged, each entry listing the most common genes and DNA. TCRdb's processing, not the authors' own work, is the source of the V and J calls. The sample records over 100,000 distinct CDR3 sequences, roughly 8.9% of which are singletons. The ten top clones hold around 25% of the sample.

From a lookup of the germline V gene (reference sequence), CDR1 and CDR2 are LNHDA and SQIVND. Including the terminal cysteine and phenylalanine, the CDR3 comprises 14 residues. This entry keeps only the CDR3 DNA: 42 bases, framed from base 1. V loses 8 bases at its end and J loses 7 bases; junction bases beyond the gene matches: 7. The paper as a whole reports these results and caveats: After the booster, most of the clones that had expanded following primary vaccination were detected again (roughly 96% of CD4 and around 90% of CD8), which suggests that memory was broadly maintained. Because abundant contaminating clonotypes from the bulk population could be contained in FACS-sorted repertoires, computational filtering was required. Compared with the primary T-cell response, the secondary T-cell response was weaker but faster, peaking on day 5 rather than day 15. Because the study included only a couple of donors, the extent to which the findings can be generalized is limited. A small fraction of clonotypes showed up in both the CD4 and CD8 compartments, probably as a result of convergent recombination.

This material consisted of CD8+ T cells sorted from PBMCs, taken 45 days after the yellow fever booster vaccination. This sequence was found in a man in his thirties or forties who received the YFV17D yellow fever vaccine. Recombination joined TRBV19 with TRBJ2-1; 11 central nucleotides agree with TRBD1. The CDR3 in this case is CASDQGQGENEQFF. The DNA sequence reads TGTGCCAGTGACCAGGGACAGGGGGAGAATGAGCAGTTCTTC.